The 8 T cell receptor beta chains reported below all come from one sample, sequenced in a study of vaccination effects on CD4 cells after COVID-19. These TCRs' antigens remain unknown. Sequencing followed a ViraFEST assay step that expanded antigen-specific CD4+ T cells with viral peptide pools. Investigators separated out CD4+ T cells once 9 to 11 days of culture had passed. Each vaccine recipient was nucleocapsid antibody negative and had no prior SARS-CoV-2 infection. Here immunoSEQ multiplex PCR was the method, and the copy in TCRdb shows in-frame clones only, minus some. The sample yields approximately 22,000 clones, about 68% seen once. Sequencing was performed on CD4+ T cells from PBMCs cultured with HCoV-NL63 spike peptides, taken before COVID-19 vaccination. All receptors derive from a human donor who received a COVID-19 vaccine.

The genes are TRBV5-1 and TRBJ1-4; a weak D match, TRBD1 (5 bases). The V gene lost 2 bases and the J gene lost 5 bases, with 7 bases spanning the gap. The CDR3 runs 13 residues. Germline V gives CDR1 SGHRS, CDR2 YFSETQ. CDR3 region: CASSLQVNEKLFF. The CDR3 DNA reads as TGCGCCAGCAGCTTACAGGTGAATGAAAAACTGTTTTTT.

V and J are TRBV3-1 (or the pseudogene TRBV3-2) and TRBJ2-5; 10 bases are shared with TRBD1. From germline, CDR1 is LGHDT and CDR2 YNNKEL (reference sequence). Germline trimming cut 0 bases from V and 7 bases from J; bases unmatched to any gene: 8. This CDR3 spans 16 amino acids. DNA for the CDR3: TGTGCCAGCAGCCAAGATCGGACAGGGGGAGTAGGGACCCAGTACTTC. Protein sequence: CASSQDRTGGVGTQYF.

This clone appeared once. The CDR3 protein is CASSPTGGNQETQYF. The CDR3 region has the DNA TGTGCCAGCAGCCCCACCGGGGGGAACCAAGAGACCCAGTACTTC. The chain employs TRBV3-1 (or the pseudogene TRBV3-2) and TRBJ2-5, with 7 bases fitting TRBD2. The V gene's germline CDR1 is LGHDT and CDR2 YNNKEL (reference sequence). Germline trimming cut 4 bases from V and 0 bases from J; bases unmatched to any gene: 5. This CDR3 has 15 residues.

The chain has TRBV6-5 and TRBJ1-2; perhaps TRBD1 as D (6 bases). This CDR3 is built from 16 residues. Looked up from germline, CDR1 is MNHEY and CDR2 is SVGAGI. Trimming removed 2 bases at V and 8 bases at J, with 21 bases between. CDR3 DNA: TGTGCCAGCAGTTACGCGCGGGCCAACAGGGAAGTCGGCTACACCTTC. Its protein product is CASSYARANREVGYTF.

This clone is a singleton in its sample. The CDR3 protein is CASSREGPIAAGEQFF. The CDR3 nucleotides are TGTGCCAGCAGCAGAGAGGGCCCAATTGCCGCGGGTGAGCAGTTCTTC. The gene calls are TRBV3-1 (or the pseudogene TRBV3-2) and TRBJ2-1; TRBD2 is a possible D gene (5 bases). V lost 5 bases and J 9 bases, leaving 23 bases between the germline ends. The length of the CDR3 is 16 residues. Germline lookup yields CDR1 LGHDT and CDR2 YNNKEL (reference sequence).

The chain employs TRBV4-3 and TRBJ2-2; D possibly corresponds to TRBD2 (6 bases). The CDR3 consists of 15 residues. V lost 0 bases and J 9 bases, leaving 14 bases between the germline ends. Germline-derived CDR1 and CDR2 are LGHNA and YSLEER. DNA of the CDR3: TGCGCCAGCAGCCAAGAAACTAGCACCACGCGGGAGCTGTTTTTT. Translated: CASSQETSTTRELFF.

The V and J genes are TRBV7-9 and TRBJ1-2; TRBD1 agrees at 9 bases. The V gene end was trimmed by 5 bases and the J gene end by 6 bases; junction bases not matched to a gene: 7. This CDR3 contains 14 residues. Per germline, CDR1 SEHNR and CDR2 FQNEAQ (reference sequence). In DNA, the CDR3 is TGTGCCAGCAGCCCTGGACAGGGGATGGATGGCTACACCTTC. Amino acids: CASSPGQGMDGYTF.

This chain joins TRBV11-2 and TRBJ2-7; the match to TRBD1 covers 8 bases. The germline CDR1 and CDR2 sequences are SGHAT and FQNNGV. V gave up 5 bases and J gave up 0 bases; unmatched junction bases: 6. There are 15 residues in the CDR3. The CDR3 bases are TGTGCCAGCAGCCTGTACGACAGGGGCTCCTACGAGCAGTACTTC. It translates to CASSLYDRGSYEQYF.